This TCR beta chain appears in the sequencing data of a study of T-cell reconstitution after alpha-beta-depleted transplantation in children (dated by TCRdb to about 2016). With respect to the entire study: The study quantitatively tracked T-cell immune reconstitution after TCRalphabeta/CD19-depleted allogeneic hematopoietic cell transplantation in children using TCR repertoire profiling. Beyond this particular receptor, the publication reports: Hyperexpanded clone frequencies declined over subsequent months; after one year, T-cell counts and TCRbeta diversity were mostly attributed to newly produced T cells. In some patients, high TCRbeta diversity at day 60 was attributed to recipient T cells and intrathymic progenitors that had survived conditioning. The apparently early recovery of alphabetaT-cell counts about two months after transplant reportedly depended on only several hundred rapidly expanded clones that came from non-depleted graft cells.

V is cut by 0 bases and J by 3 bases, and the space between the germline ends is 16 bases. Sequences SGHRS (CDR1) and YFSETQ (CDR2) are obtained from the germline V gene. The CDR3 runs 17 amino acids, cysteine and phenylalanine included. The retained sequence is limited to the CDR3, 51 bases, with the frame set at the first base. Receptor libraries were prepared by PCR. TCRdb records Illumina HiSeq 2500 as the sequencer. To normalize quantification of the TCRbeta repertoire, the TCR libraries were built with molecular barcoding that relied on unique molecular identifiers. Using fastp at Q25 and MiXCR, TCRdb reprocessed the public reads and kept productive beta chains. CDR3 protein duplicates are merged, each entry listing the most common genes and DNA. Counted in this sample were fewer than 550,000 distinct CDR3 sequences; over 9.5% of them appeared once. The ten biggest clones cover 13% to 15% of the sample.

The treatment or condition label on this specimen signifies: allogeneic hematopoietic cell transplantation with graft depleted of TCRalphabeta T cells and CD19 B cells. TCRalphabeta/CD19-depleted allogeneic hematopoietic cell grafts were given to the transplant recipients, all of whom were children. In its sample, this clonotype was seen many times. Its antigen remains undetermined. No qualities accompany the bases; no much larger clone lies one base away. The rearranged chain carries TRBV5-1 and TRBJ2-1, with an unclear D gene assignment. The TCR sequence derives from a female patient aged 2-10 years who had a stem cell transplant for aplastic anemia, so the T cells may come from the graft donor. The sequencing here drew on PBMCs, mostly from graft donor cells, taken 180 days after TCRalphabeta/CD19-depleted stem cell transplant. In nucleotides, the sequence is TGCGCCAGCAGCTTGGTACGGGCCGAGCTAATCTACAATGAGCAGTTCTTC. Translation gives CASSLVRAELIYNEQFF.